The clone carrying this T cell receptor (beta chain) showed up just a few times. Its antigen is unknown. Reverse transcription of all isolated RNA meant that expressed TCRB transcripts were sequenced. TCRdb's copy holds only in-frame clones and misses some; the assay was immunoSEQ multiplex PCR. The sample records 200,000 to 250,000 clones, about a sixth being singletons. The data derive from a study of beta chain features in type 1 diabetes. Findings of the study overall: A PCR bias possibly favoring shorter templates would apply equally to patients and controls. TCRB CDR3s were moderately but significantly shorter in Type 1 diabetes patients in all four CD4+ subsets.

Trimming removed 5 bases at V and 6 bases at J, with 11 bases between. The CDR3 totals 12 residues. CDR1 SGHTA and CDR2 FQGNSA come from the germline V gene. The TCR comes from a man younger than 45 with type 1 diabetes. This rearrangement joins TRBV7-2 to TRBJ2-7, with no clear D. The sample taken for sequencing was naive CD4+ T cells from blood. The CDR3 coding sequence is TGTGCCAGCAGCCCGGGTGTTGGCGAGCAGTACTTC. Encoded protein: CASSPGVGEQYF. Variable domain in full (rest from reference TRBV7-2 and TRBJ2-7): GAGVSQSPSNKVTEKGKDVELRCDPISGHTALYWYRQSLGQGLEFLIYFQGNSAPDKSGLPSDRFSAERTGGSVSTLTIQRTQQEDSAVYLCASSPGVGEQYFGPGTRLTVT.